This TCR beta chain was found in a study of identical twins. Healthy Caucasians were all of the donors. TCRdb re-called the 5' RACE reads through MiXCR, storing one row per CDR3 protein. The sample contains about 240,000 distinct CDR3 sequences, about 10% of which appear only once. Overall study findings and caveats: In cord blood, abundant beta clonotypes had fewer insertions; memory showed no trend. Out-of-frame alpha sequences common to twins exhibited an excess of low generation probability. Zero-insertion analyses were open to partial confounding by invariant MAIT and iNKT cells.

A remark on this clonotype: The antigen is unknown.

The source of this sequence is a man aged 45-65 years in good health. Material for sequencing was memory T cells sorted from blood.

The CDR3 sequence is CASSKETGRVSGYTF. In nucleotides, the CDR3 is TGTGCCAGCAGTAAAGAAACAGGGAGAGTGTCTGGCTACACCTTC. V gene TRBV2 combines with J gene TRBJ1-2; D perhaps matches TRBD1 (6 bases). V lost 5 bases and J lost 7, with 20 bases in between. CDR1 and CDR2 from the germline V gene are SNHLY and FYNNEI. This CDR3 contains 15 residues.